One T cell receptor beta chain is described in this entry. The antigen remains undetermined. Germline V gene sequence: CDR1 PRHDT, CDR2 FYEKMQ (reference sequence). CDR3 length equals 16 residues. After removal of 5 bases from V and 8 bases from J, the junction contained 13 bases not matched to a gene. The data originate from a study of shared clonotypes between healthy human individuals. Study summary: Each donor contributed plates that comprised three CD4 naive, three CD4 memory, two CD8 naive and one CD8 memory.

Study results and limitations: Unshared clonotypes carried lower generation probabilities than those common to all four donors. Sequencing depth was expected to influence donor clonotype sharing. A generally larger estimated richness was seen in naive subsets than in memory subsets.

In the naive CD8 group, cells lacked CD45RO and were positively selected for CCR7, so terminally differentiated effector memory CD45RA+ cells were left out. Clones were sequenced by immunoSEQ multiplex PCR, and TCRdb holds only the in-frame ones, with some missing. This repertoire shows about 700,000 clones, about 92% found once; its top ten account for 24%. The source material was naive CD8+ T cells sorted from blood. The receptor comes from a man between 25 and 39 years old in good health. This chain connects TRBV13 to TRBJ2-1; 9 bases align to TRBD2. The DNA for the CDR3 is TGTGCCAGCAGCCGTTCACCGGGACTAGCAAGTCATGAGCAGTTCTTC. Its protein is CASSRSPGLASHEQFF.